The source of this T cell receptor (beta chain) is a study of T cells expressing NK-cell markers. On the study more broadly: Sorted T-cell subsets CD3+CD56+NKG2C+, CD3+CD56+NKG2C- and CD3+CD56-NKG2C+ were TCR beta-sequenced.

Synthesis of TCR beta cDNA relied on 5'RACE template switching carrying UMIs. TCRdb re-called the 5' RACE reads and catalogs CDR3 proteins one per entry, DNA excluded. The sample table sets out more than 400,000 distinct CDR3 sequences. General study findings and limits: Each of about 6 donors carried dominant NKG2C+ clonotypes accounting for about 1.0-7.0% of CD8+ T cells.

On this clonotype: Its antigen is not identified.

CDR1 is SGHRS and CDR2 is YFSETQ in the germline V gene. The CDR3 is 17 residues long. This TCR came from a woman aged 18-69 years in good health. The source material was blood T cells: a sorted CD56 or NKG2C T cell subset, CD4+ or CD8+ T cells, or bulk PBMC T cells (not recorded which). V and J are TRBV5-1 and TRBJ2-4; absent DNA, TCRdb's TRBD2 call cannot be checked. CDR3 sequence reads: CASSIAPGLAGGNIQYF.